This TCR beta chain was sequenced for a study of blood T cells in healthy people across ages. Study-wide findings and caveats: The CMV status of each donor remained undetermined, and this could have confounded shifts in expanded clonotypes. Diversity of TCR beta correlated strongly with naive T cell percentage.

Germline V lookup: CDR1 MNHNY, CDR2 SVGAGI (reference sequence). With 2 bases removed from V and 0 bases from J, the gap between germline ends came to 7 bases. The CDR3 runs 14 residues. Points on this clonotype: Antigen unknown.

The second PCR ran about 6 to 12 cycles with a sample-barcoded 5' primer and J-beta primers. TCRdb processed the 5' RACE reads anew with MiXCR; each CDR3 protein has one entry. The sample consists of 1.5 million or so distinct CDR3 sequences, around 42% of them appearing once. The donors, all healthy, were Caucasians living in Russia, aged roughly 6 to 100. This receptor was identified in a woman aged 18 to 35 in good health. Source material: blood. The chain has TRBV6-6 and TRBJ1-2; D call uncertain. CDR3 sequence (DNA): TGTGCCAGCAGTTACGCAGCCTCTAACTATGGCTACACCTTC. This translates into CASSYAASNYGYTF.